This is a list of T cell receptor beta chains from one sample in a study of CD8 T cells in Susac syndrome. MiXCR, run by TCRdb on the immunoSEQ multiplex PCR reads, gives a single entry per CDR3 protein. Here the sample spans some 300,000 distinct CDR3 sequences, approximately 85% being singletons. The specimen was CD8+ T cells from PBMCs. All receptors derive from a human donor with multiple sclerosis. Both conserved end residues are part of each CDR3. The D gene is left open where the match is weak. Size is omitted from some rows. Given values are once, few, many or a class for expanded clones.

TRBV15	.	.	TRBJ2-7	CATSRGAGLAYEQYF	TGTGCCACCAGCAGAGGTGCGGGTTTGGCCTACGAGCAGTACTTC
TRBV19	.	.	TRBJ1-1	CASSIQGISEAFF	TGTGCCAGTAGTATCCAGGGGATTAGTGAAGCTTTCTTT
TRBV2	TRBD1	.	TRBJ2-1	CASSADRELFSYNEQFF	TGTGCCAGCAGCGCTGACAGGGAACTTTTCTCCTACAATGAGCAGTTCTTC
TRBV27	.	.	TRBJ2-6	CASSLWSFSSGANVLTF	TGTGCCAGCAGTTTATGGTCTTTCAGCTCTGGGGCCAACGTCCTGACTTTC
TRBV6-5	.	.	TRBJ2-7	CASSYGGPSSYEQYF	TGTGCCAGCAGTTATGGGGGCCCGAGCTCCTACGAGCAGTACTTC
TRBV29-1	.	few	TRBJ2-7	CSAWTDSSYEQYF	TGCAGCGCCTGGACGGATAGCTCCTACGAGCAGTACTTC
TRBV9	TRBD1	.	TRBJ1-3	CASSAGTGGYTIYF	TGTGCCAGCAGCGCGGGGACAGGGGGGTACACCATATATTTT
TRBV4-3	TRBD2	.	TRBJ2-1	CASSQGSGGRFNEQFF	TGCGCCAGCAGCCAAGGCAGTGGCGGGAGGTTTAATGAGCAGTTCTTC
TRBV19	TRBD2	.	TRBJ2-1	CASSIATSGPTVWFF	TGTGCCAGTAGTATAGCGACTAGCGGTCCTACAGTATGGTTCTTC
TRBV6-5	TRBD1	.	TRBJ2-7	CASRRDRGPWEQYF	TGTGCCAGCAGGCGGGACAGGGGGCCGTGGGAGCAGTACTTC
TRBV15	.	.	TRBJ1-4	CATSKHPSGAPNEKLFF	TGTGCCACCAGCAAACATCCGTCAGGGGCCCCTAATGAAAAACTGTTTTTT
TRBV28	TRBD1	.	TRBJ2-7	CASRGTGPYEQYF	TGTGCCAGCAGAGGGACAGGGCCCTACGAGCAGTACTTC
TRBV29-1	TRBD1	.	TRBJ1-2	CSVEGQGSNYGYTF	TGCAGCGTTGAAGGACAGGGCTCTAACTATGGCTACACCTTC
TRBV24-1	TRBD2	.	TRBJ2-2	CATSARGVATGELFF	TGTGCCACCAGTGCTCGGGGGGTGGCCACCGGGGAGCTGTTTTTT
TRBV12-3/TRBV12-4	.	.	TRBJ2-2	CASSPGPSELFF	TGTGCCAGCAGTCCCGGGCCTTCGGAGCTGTTTTTT
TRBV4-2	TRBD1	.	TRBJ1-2	CASSQDPPAVQGALGYGYTF	TGTGCCAGCAGCCAAGATCCCCCGGCGGTACAGGGGGCGCTTGGCTATGGCTACACCTTC
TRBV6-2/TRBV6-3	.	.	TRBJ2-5	CASSYSNFQVQYF	TGTGCCAGCAGTTACTCGAATTTCCAGGTCCAGTACTTC
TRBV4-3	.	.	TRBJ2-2	CASSQTAAGWNTGELFF	TGCGCCAGCAGCCAAACCGCCGCCGGCTGGAACACCGGGGAGCTGTTTTTT
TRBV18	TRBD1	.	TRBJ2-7	CASSLRTGEKYEQYF	TGTGCCAGCTCACTTAGGACAGGAGAGAAATACGAGCAGTACTTC
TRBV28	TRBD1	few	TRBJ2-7	CASSWRDRGRSYEQYF	TGTGCCAGCAGTTGGCGAGACAGGGGGCGGTCCTACGAGCAGTACTTC
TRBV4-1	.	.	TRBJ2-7	CASSQGRSYSYEQYF	TGCGCCAGCAGCCAAGGCAGGTCCTACTCCTACGAGCAGTACTTC
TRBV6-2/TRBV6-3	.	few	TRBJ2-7	CASSYEASYEQYF	TGTGCCAGCAGTTACGAGGCCTCCTACGAGCAGTACTTC
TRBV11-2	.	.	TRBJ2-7	CASSLPVVSSTYEQYF	TGTGCCAGCAGCTTACCGGTTGTCTCCTCCACCTACGAGCAGTACTTC
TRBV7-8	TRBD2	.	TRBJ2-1	CASSASLAGGENEQFF	TGTGCCAGCAGCGCCTCACTAGCGGGAGGGGAAAATGAGCAGTTCTTC
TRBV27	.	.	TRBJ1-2	CASSLSQYGAGIYGYTF	TGTGCCAGCAGTTTGAGCCAATATGGCGCAGGGATCTATGGCTACACCTTC
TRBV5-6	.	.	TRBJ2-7	CASSLGLRPYEQYF	TGTGCCAGCAGCTTGGGACTTAGGCCCTACGAGCAGTACTTC
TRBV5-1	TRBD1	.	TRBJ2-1	CASSFCCTGDNEQFF	TGCGCCAGCAGCTTTTGCTGCACAGGGGACAATGAGCAGTTCTTC
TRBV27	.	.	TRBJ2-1	CASSFTAAGEQFF	TGTGCCAGCAGTTTTACCGCCGCGGGTGAGCAGTTCTTC
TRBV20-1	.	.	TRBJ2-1	CSARGSGFSYNEQFF	TGCAGTGCTAGAGGGTCCGGGTTCTCCTACAATGAGCAGTTCTTC
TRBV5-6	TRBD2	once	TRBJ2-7	CASSLRVAGGSYEQYF	TGTGCCAGCAGCTTGCGAGTAGCGGGAGGGTCCTACGAGCAGTACTTC
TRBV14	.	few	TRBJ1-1	CASSRYRVRNTEAFF	TGTGCCAGCAGCCGTTACAGGGTGCGGAACACTGAAGCTTTCTTT
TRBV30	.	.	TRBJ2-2	CAWSYGGTGELFF	TGTGCCTGGAGTTATGGCGGCACCGGGGAGCTGTTTTTT
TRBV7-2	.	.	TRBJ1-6	CASSLHSPLHF	TGTGCCAGCAGCTTACATTCACCCCTCCACTTT
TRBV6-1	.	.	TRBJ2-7	CALSGVYEQYF	TGTGCCCTATCTGGGGTCTACGAGCAGTACTTC
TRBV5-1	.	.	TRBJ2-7	CASSLGRDYEQYF	TGCGCCAGCAGCTTGGGGAGAGACTACGAGCAGTACTTC
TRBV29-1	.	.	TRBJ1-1	CSVEKPREGAEAFF	TGCAGCGTTGAAAAACCCAGGGAAGGAGCTGAAGCTTTCTTT
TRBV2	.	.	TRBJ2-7	CASSAFKGDSLGTYEQYF	TGTGCCAGCAGTGCCTTCAAAGGGGACTCTCTCGGCACCTACGAGCAGTACTTC
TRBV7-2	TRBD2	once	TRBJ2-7	CASSSYSGSRNEQYF	TGTGCCAGCAGCTCATATAGCGGGAGTCGCAACGAGCAGTACTTC
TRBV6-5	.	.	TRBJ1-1	CASSRDRFGNTEAFF	TGTGCCAGCAGCCGCGACCGATTCGGGAACACTGAAGCTTTCTTT
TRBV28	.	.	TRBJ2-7	CASSLGAVRDEQYF	TGTGCCAGCAGTTTGGGGGCGGTACGTGACGAGCAGTACTTC
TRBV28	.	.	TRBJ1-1	CASSLTVGGRAFF	TGTGCCAGCAGTTTAACGGTAGGGGGTAGAGCTTTCTTT
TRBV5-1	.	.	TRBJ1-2	CASSFTGYSYTF	TGCGCCAGCAGCTTTACAGGCTATAGCTACACCTTC
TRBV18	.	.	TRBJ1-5	CASSNGFGEGNQPQHF	TGTGCCAGCTCCAACGGATTCGGGGAGGGCAATCAGCCCCAGCATTTT
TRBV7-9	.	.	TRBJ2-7	CASSPRTDSDEQYF	TGTGCCAGCAGCCCCCGGACAGACTCGGACGAGCAGTACTTC
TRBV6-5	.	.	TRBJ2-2	CASSYSAGNTGELFF	TGTGCCAGCAGTTACTCAGCAGGGAACACCGGGGAGCTGTTTTTT
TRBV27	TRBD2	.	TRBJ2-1	CASCPGTSGRNEQFF	TGTGCCAGCTGCCCTGGGACTAGCGGAAGGAATGAGCAGTTCTTC
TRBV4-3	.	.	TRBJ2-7	CASSQAVGVSYYEQYF	TGCGCCAGCAGCCAAGCGGTGGGGGTCAGCTACTACGAGCAGTACTTC
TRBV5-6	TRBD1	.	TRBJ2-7	CASSLRGQAEQYF	TGTGCCAGCAGCTTAAGAGGACAGGCCGAGCAGTACTTC
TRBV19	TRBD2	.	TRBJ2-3	CASNPKSSAGGPGRLDTQYF	TGTGCCAGTAATCCCAAATCGTCAGCGGGAGGGCCGGGACGATTAGATACGCAGTATTTT
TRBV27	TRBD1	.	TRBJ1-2	CASWDRGNYGYTF	TGTGCCAGCTGGGACAGGGGGAACTATGGCTACACCTTC
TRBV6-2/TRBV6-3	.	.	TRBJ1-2	CASSYCGRPICSYTF	TGTGCCAGCAGTTACTGCGGCAGACCTATATGCAGCTACACCTTC
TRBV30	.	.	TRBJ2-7	CAWTPGVQGEQYF	TGTGCCTGGACACCAGGGGTACAGGGCGAGCAGTACTTC
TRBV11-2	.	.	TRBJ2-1	CASSSVSYNEQFF	TGTGCCAGCAGCTCAGTCTCATACAATGAGCAGTTCTTC
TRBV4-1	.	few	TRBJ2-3	CASSQEVGYTDTQYF	TGCGCCAGCAGCCAAGAGGTCGGCTACACAGATACGCAGTATTTT
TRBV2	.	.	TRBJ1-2	CASDQPENYGYTF	TGTGCCAGCGATCAGCCTGAGAACTATGGCTACACCTTC
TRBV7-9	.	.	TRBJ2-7	CASSSVEDDEQYF	TGTGCCAGCAGCTCAGTAGAGGATGACGAGCAGTACTTC
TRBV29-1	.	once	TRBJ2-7	CSVGGPAVTGTYEQYF	TGCAGCGTTGGGGGGCCAGCTGTAACAGGGACCTACGAGCAGTACTTC